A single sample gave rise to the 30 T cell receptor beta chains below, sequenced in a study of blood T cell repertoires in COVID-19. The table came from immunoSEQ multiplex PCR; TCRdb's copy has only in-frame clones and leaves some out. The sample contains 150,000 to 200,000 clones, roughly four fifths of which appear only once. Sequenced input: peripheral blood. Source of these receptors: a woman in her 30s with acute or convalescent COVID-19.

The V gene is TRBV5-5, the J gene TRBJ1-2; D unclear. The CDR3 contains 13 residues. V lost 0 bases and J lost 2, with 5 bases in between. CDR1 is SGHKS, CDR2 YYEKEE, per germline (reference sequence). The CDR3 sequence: CASSLAQNYGYTF. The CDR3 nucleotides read TGTGCCAGCAGCTTGGCTCAGAACTATGGCTACACCTTC.

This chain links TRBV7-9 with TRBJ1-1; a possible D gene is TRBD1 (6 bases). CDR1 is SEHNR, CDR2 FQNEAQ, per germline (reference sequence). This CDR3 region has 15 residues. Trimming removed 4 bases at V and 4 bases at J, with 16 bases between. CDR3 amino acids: CASSSNRDLGTEAFF. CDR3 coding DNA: TGTGCCAGCAGCTCGAACAGGGATTTAGGCACTGAAGCTTTCTTT. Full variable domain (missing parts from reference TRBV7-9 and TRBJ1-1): DTGVSQNPRHKITKRGQNVTFRCDPISEHNRLYWYRQTLGQGPEFLTYFQNEAQLEKSRLLSDRFSAERPKGSFSTLEIQRTEQGDSAMYLCASSSNRDLGTEAFFGQGTRLTVV.

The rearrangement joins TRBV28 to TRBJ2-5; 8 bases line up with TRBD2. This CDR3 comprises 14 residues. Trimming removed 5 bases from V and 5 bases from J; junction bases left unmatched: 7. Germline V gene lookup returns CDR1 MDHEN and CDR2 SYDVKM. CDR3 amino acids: CASSLGLARETQYF. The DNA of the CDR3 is TGTGCCAGCAGTCTTGGACTAGCCCGGGAGACCCAGTACTTC.

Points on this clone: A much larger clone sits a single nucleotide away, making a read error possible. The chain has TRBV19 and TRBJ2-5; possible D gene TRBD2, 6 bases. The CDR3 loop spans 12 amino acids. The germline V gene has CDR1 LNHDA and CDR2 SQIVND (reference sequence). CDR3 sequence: CASKEGGEAQYF. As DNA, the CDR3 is TGTGCCAGCAAGGAGGGAGGAGAGGCCCAGTACTTC.

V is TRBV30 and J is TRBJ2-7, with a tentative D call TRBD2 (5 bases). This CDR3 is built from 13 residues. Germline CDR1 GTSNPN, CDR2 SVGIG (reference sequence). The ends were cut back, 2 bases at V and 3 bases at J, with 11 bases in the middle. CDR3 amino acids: CAWSFGGGYEQYF. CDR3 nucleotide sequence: TGTGCCTGGAGTTTCGGCGGAGGCTACGAGCAGTACTTC. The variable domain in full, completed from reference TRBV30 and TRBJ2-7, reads SQTIHQWPATLVQPVGSPLSLECTVEGTSNPNLYWYRQAAGRGLQLLFYSVGIGQISSEVPQNLSASRPQDRQFILSSKKLLLSDSGFYLCAWSFGGGYEQYFGPGTRLTVT.

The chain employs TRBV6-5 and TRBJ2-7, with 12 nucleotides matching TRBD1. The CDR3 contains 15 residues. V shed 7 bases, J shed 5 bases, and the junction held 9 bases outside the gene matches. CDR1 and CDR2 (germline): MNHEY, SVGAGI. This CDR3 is CASKEPGQGAHEQYF. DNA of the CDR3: TGTGCCAGCAAGGAACCGGGACAGGGGGCCCACGAGCAGTACTTC.

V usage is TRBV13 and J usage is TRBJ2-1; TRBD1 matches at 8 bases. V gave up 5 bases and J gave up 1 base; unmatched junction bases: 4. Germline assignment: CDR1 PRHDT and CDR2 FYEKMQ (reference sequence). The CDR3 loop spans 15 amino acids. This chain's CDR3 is CASSATGGSYNEQFF. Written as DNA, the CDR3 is TGTGCCAGCAGCGCCACAGGGGGTTCCTACAATGAGCAGTTCTTC. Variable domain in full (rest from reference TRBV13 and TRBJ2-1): AAGVIQSPRHLIKEKRETATLKCYPIPRHDTVYWYQQGPGQDPQFLISFYEKMQSDKGSIPDRFSAQQFSDYHSELNMSSLELGDSALYFCASSATGGSYNEQFFGPGTRLTVL.

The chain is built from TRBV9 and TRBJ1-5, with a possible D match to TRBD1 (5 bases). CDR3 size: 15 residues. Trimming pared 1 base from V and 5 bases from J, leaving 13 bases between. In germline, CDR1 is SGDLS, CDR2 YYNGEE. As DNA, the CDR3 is TGTGCCAGCAGCGTATACAGAGCAGGGTATCAGCCCCAGCATTTT. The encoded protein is CASSVYRAGYQPQHF. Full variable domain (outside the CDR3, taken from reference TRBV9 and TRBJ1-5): DSGVTQTPKHLITATGQRVTLRCSPRSGDLSVYWYQQSLDQGLQFLIQYYNGEERAKGNILERFSAQQFPDLHSELNLSSLELGDSALYFCASSVYRAGYQPQHFGDGTRLSIL.

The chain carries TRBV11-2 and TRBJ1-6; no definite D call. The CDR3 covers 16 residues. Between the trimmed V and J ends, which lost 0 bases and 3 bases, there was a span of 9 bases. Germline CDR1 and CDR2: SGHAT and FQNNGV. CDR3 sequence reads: CASSLEGLYYNSPLHF. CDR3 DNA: TGTGCCAGCAGCTTAGAGGGCTTGTACTATAATTCACCCCTCCACTTT.

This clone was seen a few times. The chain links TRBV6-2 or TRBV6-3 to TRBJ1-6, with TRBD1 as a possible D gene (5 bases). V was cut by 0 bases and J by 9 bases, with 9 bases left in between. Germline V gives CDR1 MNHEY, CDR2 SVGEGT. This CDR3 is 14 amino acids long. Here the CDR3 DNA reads TGTGCCAGCAGTTACTCGACAGTTTCTTCACCCCTCCACTTT. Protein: CASSYSTVSSPLHF.

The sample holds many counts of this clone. The CDR3 region is CASSPLGQGYEQYF. CDR3 in DNA: TGTGCCAGCTCACCACTGGGACAGGGGTACGAGCAGTACTTC. The chain is built from TRBV18 and TRBJ2-7, with TRBD1 matching over 10 bases. CDR3 length: 14 amino acids. J lost 4 bases, V lost 1 base, and 1 base had no gene match. CDR1 and CDR2 (germline): KGHSH, LQKENI.

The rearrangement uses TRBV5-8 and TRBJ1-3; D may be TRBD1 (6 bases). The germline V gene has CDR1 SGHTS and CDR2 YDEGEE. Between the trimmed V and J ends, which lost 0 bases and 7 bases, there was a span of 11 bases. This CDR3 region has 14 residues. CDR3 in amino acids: CASSLGQDVNTIYF. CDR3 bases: TGTGCCAGCAGCTTGGGACAGGATGTTAACACCATATATTTT.

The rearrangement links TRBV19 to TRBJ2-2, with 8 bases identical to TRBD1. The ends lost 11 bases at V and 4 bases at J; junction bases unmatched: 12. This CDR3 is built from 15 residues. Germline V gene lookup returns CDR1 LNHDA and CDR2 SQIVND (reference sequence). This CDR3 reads CAVVVVTGGTGELFF. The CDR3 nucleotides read TGTGCCGTGGTGGTTGTAACAGGGGGCACCGGGGAGCTGTTTTTT.

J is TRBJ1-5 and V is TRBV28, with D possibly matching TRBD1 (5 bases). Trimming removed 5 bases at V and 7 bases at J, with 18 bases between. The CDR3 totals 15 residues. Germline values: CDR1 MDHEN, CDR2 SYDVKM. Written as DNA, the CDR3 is TGTGCCAGCAGTCCCCCTACAGCACCAGGGCAGCCCCAGCATTTT. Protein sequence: CASSPPTAPGQPQHF.

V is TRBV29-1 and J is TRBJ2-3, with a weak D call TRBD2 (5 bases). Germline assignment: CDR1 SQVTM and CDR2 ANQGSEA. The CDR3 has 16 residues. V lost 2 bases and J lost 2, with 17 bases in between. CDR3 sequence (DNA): TGCAGCGTTGAAATACGGGGTAACCGACACACAGATACGCAGTATTTT. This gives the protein CSVEIRGNRHTDTQYF.

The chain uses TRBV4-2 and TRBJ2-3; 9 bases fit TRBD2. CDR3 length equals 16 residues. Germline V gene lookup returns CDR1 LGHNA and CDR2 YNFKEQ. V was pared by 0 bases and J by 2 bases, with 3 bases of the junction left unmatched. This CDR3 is CASSQEAGGLTDTQYF. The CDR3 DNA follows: TGTGCCAGCAGCCAAGAAGCGGGGGGCCTCACAGATACGCAGTATTTT.

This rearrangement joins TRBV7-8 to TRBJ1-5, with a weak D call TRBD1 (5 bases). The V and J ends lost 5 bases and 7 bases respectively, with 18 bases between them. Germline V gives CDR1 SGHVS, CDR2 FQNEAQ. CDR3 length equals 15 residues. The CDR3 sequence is CASSPSGAPGQPQHF. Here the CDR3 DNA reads TGTGCCAGCAGCCCTTCAGGAGCCCCAGGGCAGCCCCAGCATTTT.

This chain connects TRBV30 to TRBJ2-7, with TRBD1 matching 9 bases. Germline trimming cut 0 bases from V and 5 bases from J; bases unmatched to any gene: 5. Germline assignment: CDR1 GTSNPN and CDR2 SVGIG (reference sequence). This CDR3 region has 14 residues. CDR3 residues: CAWSVGRTGDEQYF. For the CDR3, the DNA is TGTGCCTGGAGTGTAGGTAGGACAGGGGACGAGCAGTACTTC.

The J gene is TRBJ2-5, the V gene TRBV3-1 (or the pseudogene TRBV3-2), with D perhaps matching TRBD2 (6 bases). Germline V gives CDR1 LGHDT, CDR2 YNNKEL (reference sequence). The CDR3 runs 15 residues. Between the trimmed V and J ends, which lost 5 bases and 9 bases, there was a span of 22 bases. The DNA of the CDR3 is TGTGCCAGCAGCGTACCAGGAGGGTTCGTGGGGGCCCAGTACTTC. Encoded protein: CASSVPGGFVGAQYF.

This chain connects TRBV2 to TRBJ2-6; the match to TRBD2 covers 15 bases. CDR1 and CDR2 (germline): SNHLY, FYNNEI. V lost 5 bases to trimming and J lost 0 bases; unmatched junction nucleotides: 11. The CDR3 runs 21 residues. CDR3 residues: CASSTSTGLAGGNSGANVLTF. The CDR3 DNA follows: TGTGCCAGCAGTACCTCGACGGGACTAGCGGGAGGTAACTCTGGGGCCAACGTCCTGACTTTC.

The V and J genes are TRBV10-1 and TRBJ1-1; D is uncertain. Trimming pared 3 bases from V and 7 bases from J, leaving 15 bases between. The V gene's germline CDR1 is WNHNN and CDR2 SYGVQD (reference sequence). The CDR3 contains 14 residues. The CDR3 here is CASSDLDISGEAFF. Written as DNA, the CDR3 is TGCGCCAGCAGTGATCTTGATATATCGGGTGAAGCTTTCTTT.

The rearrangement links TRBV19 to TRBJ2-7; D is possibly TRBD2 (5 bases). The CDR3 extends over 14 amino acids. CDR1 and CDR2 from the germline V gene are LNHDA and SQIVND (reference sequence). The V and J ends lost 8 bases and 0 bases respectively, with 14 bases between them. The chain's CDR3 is CASAKAGSSYEQYF. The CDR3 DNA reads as TGTGCCAGTGCCAAGGCTGGGAGCTCCTACGAGCAGTACTTC.

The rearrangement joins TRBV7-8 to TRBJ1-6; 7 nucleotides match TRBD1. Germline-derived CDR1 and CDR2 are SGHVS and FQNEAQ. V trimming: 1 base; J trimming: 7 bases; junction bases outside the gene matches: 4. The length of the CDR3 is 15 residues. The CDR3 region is CASSLGSDRNSPLHF. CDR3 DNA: TGTGCCAGCAGCTTAGGGTCGGACAGGAATTCACCCCTCCACTTT. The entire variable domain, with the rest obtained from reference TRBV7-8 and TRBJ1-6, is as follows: GAGVSQSPRYKVAKRGQDVALRCDPISGHVSLFWYQQALGQGPEFLTYFQNEAQLDKSGLPSDRFFAERPEGSVSTLKIQRTQQEDSAVYLCASSLGSDRNSPLHFGNGTRLTVT.

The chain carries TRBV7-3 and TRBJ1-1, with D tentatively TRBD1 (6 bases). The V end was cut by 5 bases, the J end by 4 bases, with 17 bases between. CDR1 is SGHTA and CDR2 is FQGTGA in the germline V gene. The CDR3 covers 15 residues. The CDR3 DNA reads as TGTGCCAGCAGCCCAGACACAGGGCGAGTCACTGAAGCTTTCTTT. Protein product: CASSPDTGRVTEAFF.

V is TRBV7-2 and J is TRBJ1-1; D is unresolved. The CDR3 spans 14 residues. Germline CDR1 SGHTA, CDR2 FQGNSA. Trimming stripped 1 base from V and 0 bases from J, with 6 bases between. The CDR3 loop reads CASSLGGMNTEAFF. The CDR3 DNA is TGTGCCAGCAGCTTAGGAGGGATGAACACTGAAGCTTTCTTT. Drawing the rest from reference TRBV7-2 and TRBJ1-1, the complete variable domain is GAGVSQSPSNKVTEKGKDVELRCDPISGHTALYWYRQSLGQGLEFLIYFQGNSAPDKSGLPSDRFSAERTGGSVSTLTIQRTQQEDSAVYLCASSLGGMNTEAFFGQGTRLTVV.

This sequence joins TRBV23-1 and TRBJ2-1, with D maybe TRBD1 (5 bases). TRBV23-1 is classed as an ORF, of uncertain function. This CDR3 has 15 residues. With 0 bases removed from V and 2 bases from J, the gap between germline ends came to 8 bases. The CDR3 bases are TGCGCCAGCAGTCAATCTCCGGACACCTACAATGAGCAGTTCTTC. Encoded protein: CASSQSPDTYNEQFF.

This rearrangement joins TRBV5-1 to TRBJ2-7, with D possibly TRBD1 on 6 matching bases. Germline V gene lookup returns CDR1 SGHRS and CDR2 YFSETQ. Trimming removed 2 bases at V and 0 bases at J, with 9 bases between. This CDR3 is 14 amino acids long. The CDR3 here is CASSLDRRSYEQYF. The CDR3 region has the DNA TGCGCCAGCAGCTTAGACAGGCGCTCCTACGAGCAGTACTTC.

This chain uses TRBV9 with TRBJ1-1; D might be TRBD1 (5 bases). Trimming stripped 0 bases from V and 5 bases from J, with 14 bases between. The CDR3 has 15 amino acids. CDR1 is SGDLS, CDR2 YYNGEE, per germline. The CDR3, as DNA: TGTGCCAGCAGCGTAGAGGGACTCAAGGGGACTGAAGCTTTCTTT. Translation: CASSVEGLKGTEAFF.

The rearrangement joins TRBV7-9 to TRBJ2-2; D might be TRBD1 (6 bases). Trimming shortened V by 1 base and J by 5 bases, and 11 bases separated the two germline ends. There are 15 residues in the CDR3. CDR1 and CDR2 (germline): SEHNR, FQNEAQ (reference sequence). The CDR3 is CASSLVQGITGELFF. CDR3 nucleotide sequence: TGTGCCAGCAGCTTAGTGCAGGGGATAACCGGGGAGCTGTTTTTT. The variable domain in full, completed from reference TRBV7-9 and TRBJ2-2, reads DTGVSQNPRHKITKRGQNVTFRCDPISEHNRLYWYRQTLGQGPEFLTYFQNEAQLEKSRLLSDRFSAERPKGSFSTLEIQRTEQGDSAMYLCASSLVQGITGELFFGEGSRLTVL.

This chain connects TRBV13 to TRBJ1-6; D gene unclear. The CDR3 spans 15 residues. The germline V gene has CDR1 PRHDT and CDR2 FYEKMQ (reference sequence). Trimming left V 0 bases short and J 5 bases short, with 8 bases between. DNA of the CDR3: TGTGCCAGCAGCTTAGGGGGCTGGGATAATTCACCCCTCCACTTT. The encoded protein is CASSLGGWDNSPLHF. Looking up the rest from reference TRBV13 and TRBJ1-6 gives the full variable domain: AAGVIQSPRHLIKEKRETATLKCYPIPRHDTVYWYQQGPGQDPQFLISFYEKMQSDKGSIPDRFSAQQFSDYHSELNMSSLELGDSALYFCASSLGGWDNSPLHFGNGTRLTVT.